This T cell receptor beta chain was observed in a study of T cells in Graves' hyperthyroidism and ophthalmopathy. This clonotype was observed many times. The TCR beta CDR3 regions underwent amplification using RNA transcripts as the source. HTBI primers were employed in a first-round RT-PCR of the TCR CDR3. TCRdb redid the calling of the multiplex PCR reads with MiXCR, one entry per CDR3 protein. The sample includes some 320,000 distinct CDR3 sequences, roughly an eighth of them seen just once. There are 16 residues in the CDR3. Germline CDR1 MDHEN, CDR2 SYDVKM. V was trimmed by 6 bases and J by 0 bases, leaving 18 bases between them.

The clonotype originates from a woman between 35 and 50 years old with Graves' ophthalmopathy. The specimen sequenced was blood. The V call is TRBV28, the J call TRBJ2-7; D possibly corresponds to TRBD1 (6 bases). The CDR3 protein is CASSKSGQGFSYEQYF. As DNA, the CDR3 is TGTGCCAGCAGCAAATCCGGGCAGGGGTTCTCCTACGAGCAGTACTTC.